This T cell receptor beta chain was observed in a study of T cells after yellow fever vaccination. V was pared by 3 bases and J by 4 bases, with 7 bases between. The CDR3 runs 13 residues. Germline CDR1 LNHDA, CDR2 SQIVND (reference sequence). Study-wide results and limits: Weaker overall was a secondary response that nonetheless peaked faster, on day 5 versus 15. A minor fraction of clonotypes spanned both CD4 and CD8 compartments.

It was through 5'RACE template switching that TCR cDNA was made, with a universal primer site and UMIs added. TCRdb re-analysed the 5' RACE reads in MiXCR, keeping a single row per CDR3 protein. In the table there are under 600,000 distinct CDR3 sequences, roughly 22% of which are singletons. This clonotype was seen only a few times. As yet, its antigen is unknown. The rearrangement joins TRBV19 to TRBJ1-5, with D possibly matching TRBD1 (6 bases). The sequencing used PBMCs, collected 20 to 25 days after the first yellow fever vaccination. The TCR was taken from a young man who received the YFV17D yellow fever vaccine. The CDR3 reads CASSMRGNQPQHF. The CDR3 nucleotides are TGTGCCAGTAGTATGAGGGGGAATCAGCCCCAGCATTTT.